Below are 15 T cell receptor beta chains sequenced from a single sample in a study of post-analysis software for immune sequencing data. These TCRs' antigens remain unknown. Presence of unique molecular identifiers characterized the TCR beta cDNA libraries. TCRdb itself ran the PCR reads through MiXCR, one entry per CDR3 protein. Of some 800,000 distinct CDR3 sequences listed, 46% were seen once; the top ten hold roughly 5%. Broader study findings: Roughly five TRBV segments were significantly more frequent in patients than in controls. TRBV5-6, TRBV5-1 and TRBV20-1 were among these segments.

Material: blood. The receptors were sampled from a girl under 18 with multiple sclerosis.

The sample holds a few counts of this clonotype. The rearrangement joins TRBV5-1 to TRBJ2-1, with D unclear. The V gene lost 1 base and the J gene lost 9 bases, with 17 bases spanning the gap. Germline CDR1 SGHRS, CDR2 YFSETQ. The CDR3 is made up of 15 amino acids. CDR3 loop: CASSLSESLTTEQFF. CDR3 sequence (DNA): TGCGCCAGCAGCTTGTCCGAGAGTCTCACCACTGAGCAGTTCTTC.

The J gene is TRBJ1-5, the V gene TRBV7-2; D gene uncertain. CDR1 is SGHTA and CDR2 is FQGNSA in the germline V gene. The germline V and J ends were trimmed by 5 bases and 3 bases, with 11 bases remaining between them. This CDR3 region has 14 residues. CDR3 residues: CASSLDGLNQPQHF. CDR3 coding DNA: TGTGCCAGCAGCCTCGACGGACTCAATCAGCCCCAGCATTTT.

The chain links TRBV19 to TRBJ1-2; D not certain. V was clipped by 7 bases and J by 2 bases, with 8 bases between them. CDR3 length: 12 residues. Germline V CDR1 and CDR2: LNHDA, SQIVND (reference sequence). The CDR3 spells CASTQPNYGYTF. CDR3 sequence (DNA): TGTGCCAGTACCCAACCAAACTATGGCTACACCTTC. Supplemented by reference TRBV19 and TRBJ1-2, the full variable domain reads DGGITQSPKYLFRKEGQNVTLSCEQNLNHDAMYWYRQDPGQGLRLIYYSQIVNDFQKGDIAEGYSVSREKKESFPLTVTSAQKNPTAFYLCASTQPNYGYTFGSGTRLTVV.

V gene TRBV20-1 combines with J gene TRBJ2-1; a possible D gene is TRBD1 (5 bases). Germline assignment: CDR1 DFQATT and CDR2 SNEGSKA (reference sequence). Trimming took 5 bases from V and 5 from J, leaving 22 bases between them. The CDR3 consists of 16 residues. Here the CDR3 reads CSAEIQGFPLDNEQFF. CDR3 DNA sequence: TGCAGTGCTGAAATTCAGGGTTTCCCACTCGACAATGAGCAGTTCTTC.

The CDR3 DNA sequence: TGTGCCAGCACAGGGACTAGCGGGGGGTCCTACAATGAGCAGTTCTTC. It translates to CASTGTSGGSYNEQFF. The J gene is TRBJ2-1, the V gene TRBV12-3 or TRBV12-4; 15 bases align to TRBD2. Trimming took 7 bases from V and 1 from J; bases not matched to a gene: 2. The length of the CDR3 is 16 residues.

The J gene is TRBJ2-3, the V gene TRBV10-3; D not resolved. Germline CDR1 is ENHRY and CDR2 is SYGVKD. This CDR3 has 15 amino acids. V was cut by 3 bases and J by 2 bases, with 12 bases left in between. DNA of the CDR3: TGTGCCATCAGTGATGGACCCAGCCCCACAGATACGCAGTATTTT. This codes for CAISDGPSPTDTQYF.

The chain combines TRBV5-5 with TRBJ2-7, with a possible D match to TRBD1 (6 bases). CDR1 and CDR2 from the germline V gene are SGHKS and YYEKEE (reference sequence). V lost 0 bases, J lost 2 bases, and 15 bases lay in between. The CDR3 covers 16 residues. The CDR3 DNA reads TGTGCCAGCAGCTTGGAGAGGACAGTCATAACCTACGAGCAGTACTTC. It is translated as CASSLERTVITYEQYF.

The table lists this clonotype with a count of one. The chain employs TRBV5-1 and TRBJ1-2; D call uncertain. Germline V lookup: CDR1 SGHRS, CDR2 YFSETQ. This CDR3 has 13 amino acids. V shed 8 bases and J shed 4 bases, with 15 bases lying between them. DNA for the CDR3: TGCGCCAGTTCAGACAATCCTTGCTATGGCTACACCTTC. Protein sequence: CASSDNPCYGYTF.

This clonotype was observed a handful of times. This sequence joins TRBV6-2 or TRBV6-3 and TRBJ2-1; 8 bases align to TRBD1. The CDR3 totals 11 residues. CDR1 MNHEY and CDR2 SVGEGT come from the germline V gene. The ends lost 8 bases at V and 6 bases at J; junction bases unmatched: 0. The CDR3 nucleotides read TGTGCCAGCGGACAGGGCAATGAGCAGTTCTTC. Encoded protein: CASGQGNEQFF.

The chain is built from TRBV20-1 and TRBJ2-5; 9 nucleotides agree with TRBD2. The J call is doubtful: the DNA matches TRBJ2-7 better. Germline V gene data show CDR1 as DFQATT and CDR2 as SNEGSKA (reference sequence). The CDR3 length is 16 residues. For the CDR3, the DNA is TGCAGTGCTAGAGATTGGGGAGCGGGAGGCGCATACGAGCAGTACTTC. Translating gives CSARDWGAGGAYEQYF.

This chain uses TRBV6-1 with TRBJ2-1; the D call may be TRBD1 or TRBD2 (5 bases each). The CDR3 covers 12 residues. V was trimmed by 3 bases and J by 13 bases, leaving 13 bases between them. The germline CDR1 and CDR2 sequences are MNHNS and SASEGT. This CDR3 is CASSDWRQGQFF. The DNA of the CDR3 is TGTGCCAGCAGTGATTGGAGGCAGGGCCAGTTCTTC.

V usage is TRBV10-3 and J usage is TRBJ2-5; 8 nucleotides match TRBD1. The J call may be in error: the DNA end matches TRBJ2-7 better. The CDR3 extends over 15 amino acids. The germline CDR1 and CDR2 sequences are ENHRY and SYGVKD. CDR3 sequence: CAISGPDRDVHEQYF. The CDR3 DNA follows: TGTGCCATCAGTGGTCCGGACAGGGATGTTCACGAGCAGTACTTC.

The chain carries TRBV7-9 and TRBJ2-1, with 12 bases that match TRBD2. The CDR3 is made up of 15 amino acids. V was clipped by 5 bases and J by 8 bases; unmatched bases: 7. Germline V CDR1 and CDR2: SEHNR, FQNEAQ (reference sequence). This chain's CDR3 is CASSPLAGGSYEQFF. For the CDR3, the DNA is TGTGCCAGCAGCCCTCTAGCGGGAGGGAGCTATGAGCAGTTCTTC.

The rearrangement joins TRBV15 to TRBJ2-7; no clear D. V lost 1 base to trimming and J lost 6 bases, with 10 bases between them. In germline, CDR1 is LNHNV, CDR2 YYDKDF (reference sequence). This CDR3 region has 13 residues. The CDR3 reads CATSRGISSEQYF. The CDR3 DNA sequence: TGTGCCACCAGCAGAGGGATTTCTAGCGAGCAGTACTTC.

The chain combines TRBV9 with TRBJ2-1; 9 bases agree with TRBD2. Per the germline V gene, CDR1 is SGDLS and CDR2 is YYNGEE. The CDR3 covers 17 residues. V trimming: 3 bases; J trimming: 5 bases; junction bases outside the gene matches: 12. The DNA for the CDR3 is TGTGCCAGCAGCGCGAACCAGGTGGCTAGCGGGAACAATGAGCAGTTCTTC. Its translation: CASSANQVASGNNEQFF.